This passage covers 13 T cell receptor beta chains from one sample sequenced in a study of blood T cell repertoires in COVID-19. Repertoires were generated with immunoSEQ multiplex PCR, while TCRdb's copy carries only in-frame clones and drops some. The sample lists roughly 260,000 clones, roughly 86% occurring once. The sample taken for sequencing was peripheral blood. The receptors were sampled from a man aged 35-49 years who had recovered from COVID-19.

This chain links TRBV12-5 with TRBJ2-3, with 8 bases lining up with TRBD1. The CDR3 runs to 17 residues. Germline V gives CDR1 LGHNT, CDR2 FRNRAP. V was pared by 3 bases and J by 4 bases, with 12 bases of the junction left unmatched. CDR3 nucleotides: TGTGCTAGTGGTTTAGCTGCAGGGGGCGCCCGGGCAGATACGCAGTATTTT. Translating it yields CASGLAAGGARADTQYF. The full variable domain, with the rest looked up from reference TRBV12-5 and TRBJ2-3, is DARVTQTPRHKVTEMGQEVTMRCQPILGHNTVFWYRQTMMQGLELLAYFRNRAPLDDSGMPKDRFSAEMPDATLATLKIQPSEPRDSAVYFCASGLAAGGARADTQYFGPGTRLTVL.

V gene TRBV5-1 combines with J gene TRBJ1-1, with D perhaps TRBD1 (6 bases). The V and J ends lost 3 bases and 0 bases respectively, with 9 bases between them. The germline V gene encodes CDR1 SGHRS and CDR2 YFSETQ. This CDR3 has 14 amino acids. As DNA, the CDR3 is TGCGCCAGCAGCTCAGGGGTCTTGAACACTGAAGCTTTCTTT. It yields the protein CASSSGVLNTEAFF.

This chain links TRBV5-4 with TRBJ1-5, with TRBD1 matching 8 bases. Germline V gene data show CDR1 as SGHNT and CDR2 as YYREEE (reference sequence). The CDR3 contains 14 residues. V lost 5 bases, J lost 4 bases, and 5 bases stayed unmatched. The CDR3 sequence is CASSLQGVNQPQHF. The CDR3 DNA sequence: TGTGCCAGCAGTTTACAGGGGGTGAATCAGCCCCAGCATTTT.

V usage is TRBV6-5 and J usage is TRBJ2-2; 7 positions agree with TRBD2. CDR1 is MNHEY and CDR2 is SVGAGI in the germline V gene. This CDR3 has 14 amino acids. Germline trimming cut 4 bases from V and 4 bases from J; bases unmatched to any gene: 3. CDR3 nucleotide sequence: TGTGCCAGCAGTTGGGCGGGAGTCACCGGGGAGCTGTTTTTT. Translated: CASSWAGVTGELFF.

This chain uses TRBV18 with TRBJ1-1; D may be TRBD1 (6 bases). This CDR3 is 15 amino acids long. V gave up 4 bases and J gave up 3 bases, with 15 bases separating them. CDR1 is KGHSH, CDR2 LQKENI, per germline. The CDR3 is CASSLRRGADTEAFF. The DNA for the CDR3 is TGTGCCAGCTCACTACGGCGGGGGGCGGACACTGAAGCTTTCTTT.

On this clone itself: One junction end does not reproduce the germline sequence, and a read error may be involved. The genes are TRBV25-1 and TRBJ1-2; D is ambiguous. The CDR3 is made up of 13 amino acids. CDR1 is MGHDK, CDR2 SYGVNS, per germline. CDR3 loop: CASSGLINSGYTF. CDR3 coding DNA: TGTGCCAGCTCCGGACTCATTAACTCTGGCTACACCTTC.

This clone was seen more than once but under ten times. V gene TRBV5-6 combines with J gene TRBJ1-6; possibly TRBD1 for D (5 bases). Trimming took off 0 bases at V and 0 bases at J, with 7 bases between the two ends. The CDR3 is made up of 16 amino acids. Germline V gene data show CDR1 as SGHDT and CDR2 as YYEEEE. CDR3 sequence (DNA): TGTGCCAGCAGCTTGGGGACAAACTCCTATAATTCACCCCTCCACTTT. Protein product: CASSLGTNSYNSPLHF.

This CDR3 is CASSPGANSPLHF. As DNA, the CDR3 is TGTGCCAGCAGCCCTGGGGCCAATTCACCCCTCCACTTT. V is TRBV5-4 and J is TRBJ1-6; D may be TRBD1 (5 bases). The CDR3 totals 13 residues. The germline V gene has CDR1 SGHNT and CDR2 YYREEE (reference sequence). V lost 4 bases to trimming and J lost 7 bases, with 9 bases between them. Together with reference TRBV5-4 and TRBJ1-6, the CDR3 gives the full variable domain: ETGVTQSPTHLIKTRGQQVTLRCSSQSGHNTVSWYQQALGQGPQFIFQYYREEENGRGNFPPRFSGLQFPNYSSELNVNALELDDSALYLCASSPGANSPLHFGNGTRLTVT.

This clone was picked up a small number of times. This rearrangement joins TRBV19 to TRBJ2-1, with D perhaps TRBD2 (5 bases). The CDR3 runs to 11 residues. Trimming pared 7 bases from V and 9 bases from J, leaving 10 bases between. Germline V gives CDR1 LNHDA, CDR2 SQIVND (reference sequence). The CDR3 reads CASTRGVEQFF. CDR3 bases: TGTGCCAGTACCCGGGGAGTTGAGCAGTTCTTC. Drawing the rest from reference TRBV19 and TRBJ2-1, the complete variable domain is DGGITQSPKYLFRKEGQNVTLSCEQNLNHDAMYWYRQDPGQGLRLIYYSQIVNDFQKGDIAEGYSVSREKKESFPLTVTSAQKNPTAFYLCASTRGVEQFFGPGTRLTVL.

The chain combines TRBV5-4 with TRBJ2-7; 8 nucleotides match TRBD1. There are 15 residues in the CDR3. The V gene's germline CDR1 is SGHNT and CDR2 YYREEE (reference sequence). J was trimmed by 3 bases and V by 0 bases; bases with no gene match: 5. The CDR3 region is CASSLGPDRDYEQYF. The CDR3 coding sequence is TGTGCCAGCAGCTTGGGGCCGGACAGGGACTACGAGCAGTACTTC.

V and J are TRBV10-3 and TRBJ1-5; maybe TRBD1 (6 bases). The CDR3 contains 14 residues. The V and J ends lost 6 bases and 7 bases respectively, with 16 bases between them. Germline CDR1 is ENHRY and CDR2 is SYGVKD. In DNA, the CDR3 is TGTGCCATCAGCCCCACAGGGAAGGAGCAGCCCCAGCATTTT. It is translated as CAISPTGKEQPQHF.

The rearrangement joins TRBV29-1 to TRBJ2-7, with a weak D call TRBD2 (5 bases). The ends were cut back, 4 bases at V and 5 bases at J, with 12 bases in the middle. Germline CDR1 SQVTM, CDR2 ANQGSEA. The CDR3 is 12 residues long. As DNA, the CDR3 is TGCAGCGTTGCTGCGGGTAGGAACGAGCAGTACTTC. Its protein product is CSVAAGRNEQYF.

V usage is TRBV9 and J usage is TRBJ2-2; 9 nucleotides agree with TRBD2. The CDR3 runs 19 residues. CDR1 is SGDLS, CDR2 YYNGEE, per germline. Trimming took 4 bases from V and 0 from J; bases not matched to a gene: 13. The DNA for the CDR3 is TGTGCCAGCAGCCCGAATGGGCTAGCGGGGTTCGCGAACACCGGGGAGCTGTTTTTT. Amino acid sequence: CASSPNGLAGFANTGELFF.